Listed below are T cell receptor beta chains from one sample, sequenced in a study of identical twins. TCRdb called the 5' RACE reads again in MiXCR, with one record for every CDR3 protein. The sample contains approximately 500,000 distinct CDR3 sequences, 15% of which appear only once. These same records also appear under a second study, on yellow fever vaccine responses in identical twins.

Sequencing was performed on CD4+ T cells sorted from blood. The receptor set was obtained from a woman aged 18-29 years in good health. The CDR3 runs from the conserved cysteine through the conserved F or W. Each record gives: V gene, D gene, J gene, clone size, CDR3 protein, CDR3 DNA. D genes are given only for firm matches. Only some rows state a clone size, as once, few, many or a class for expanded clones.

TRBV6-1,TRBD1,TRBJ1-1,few,CASIPGTGTWPTLNTEAFF,TGTGCCAGCATCCCCGGGACAGGGACTTGGCCCACCTTGAACACTGAAGCTTTCTTT
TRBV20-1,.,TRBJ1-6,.,CSATILRAGDSPLHF,TGCAGTGCCACCATTTTACGGGCTGGAGATTCACCCCTCCACTTT
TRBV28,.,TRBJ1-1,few,CASSLGRVFGTEAFF,TGTGCCAGCAGTTTAGGAAGGGTTTTTGGGACTGAAGCTTTCTTT
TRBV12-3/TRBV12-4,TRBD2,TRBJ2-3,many,CASRPPGLAGADTQYF,TGTGCCAGCAGACCGCCGGGACTAGCGGGAGCAGATACGCAGTATTTT
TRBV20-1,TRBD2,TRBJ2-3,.,CSARRLAGNTDTQYF,TGCAGTGCTAGAAGACTAGCGGGAAACACAGATACGCAGTATTTT
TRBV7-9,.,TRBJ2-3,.,CASSPSPLSIRPDTQYF,TGTGCCAGCAGCCCAAGTCCCCTTTCCATACGCCCAGATACGCAGTATTTT
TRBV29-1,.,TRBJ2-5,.,CSVEGAETQYF,TGCAGCGTTGAAGGGGCGGAGACCCAGTACTTC
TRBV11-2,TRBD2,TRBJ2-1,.,CASSSGLAGGHEQFF,TGTGCCAGCAGCTCCGGACTAGCGGGGGGGCATGAGCAGTTCTTC
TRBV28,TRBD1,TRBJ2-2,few,CASNEGDRGYTGELFF,TGTGCCAGCAACGAGGGGGACAGGGGATACACCGGGGAGCTGTTTTTT
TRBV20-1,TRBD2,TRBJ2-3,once,CSAQREIADTQYF,TGCAGTGCCCAGCGGGAGATCGCAGATACGCAGTATTTT
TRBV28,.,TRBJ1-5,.,CASSRGGALQPQHF,TGTGCCAGCAGTAGGGGGGGGGCTCTTCAGCCCCAGCATTTT
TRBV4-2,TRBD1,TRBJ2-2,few,CASSQDRQGFTGELFF,TGTGCCAGCAGCCAAGATCGACAGGGTTTCACCGGGGAGCTGTTTTTT
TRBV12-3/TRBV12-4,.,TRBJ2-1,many,CASRGYNEQFF,TGTGCCAGCAGAGGTTACAATGAGCAGTTCTTC
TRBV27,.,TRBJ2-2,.,CASSSLAAHTGELFF,TGTGCCAGCAGTTCATTAGCGGCCCACACCGGGGAGCTGTTTTTT
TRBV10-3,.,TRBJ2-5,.,CAISESGPTQYF,TGTGCCATCAGTGAGTCAGGGCCCACCCAGTACTTC
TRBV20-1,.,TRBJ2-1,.,CSAGGLGNEQFF,TGCAGTGCTGGGGGCCTAGGCAATGAGCAGTTCTTC
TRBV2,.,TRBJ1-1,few,CASRPEWGAFF,TGTGCCAGCCGCCCCGAATGGGGGGCTTTCTTT